This T cell receptor (beta chain) was captured by sequencing in a study of shared clonotypes between healthy human individuals. As for the study in general: Researchers assigned three CD4 naive, three CD4 memory, two CD8 naive and one CD8 memory plate to each donor. Study-wide results and caveats: Sampling involved blood alone; tissue repertoires likely differ. The generation probabilities recorded for non-shared clonotypes fell below those of clonotypes shared by all four donors.

Measured with immunoSEQ multiplex PCR; TCRdb has only the in-frame clones, and not every one. This sample carries about 2.3 million clones, around 92% of them seen once, and the ten largest clones take about 0.36%. This CDR3 contains 14 residues. The V gene end was trimmed by 5 bases and the J gene end by 7 bases; junction bases not matched to a gene: 10. The V gene's germline CDR1 is SGDLS and CDR2 YYNGEE. Note on this clone: The antigen remains undetermined.

The sequence came from a man in his late teens or twenties in good health. Some clones in this sample may be carry-over from other donors' samples. V and J are TRBV9 and TRBJ2-5, with 8 bases fitting TRBD2. The sequenced sample was naive CD4+ T cells from PBMCs. Described subset: CD45RA+ positively selected. CDR3 region: CASSATSGPGTQYF. The CDR3 DNA follows: TGTGCCAGCAGTGCCACTAGCGGTCCGGGGACCCAGTACTTC.